This T cell receptor beta chain derives from a study of T-cell memory formation after mild COVID-19. This clonotype was seen more than once but under ten times. Its antigen is as yet unknown. Constant-segment primers were used for 5'RACE, and the resulting TCR alpha and TCR beta cDNA libraries carried sample barcodes and UMIs. MiXCR was run by TCRdb on the 5' RACE reads, yielding one entry per CDR3 protein. The sample includes about 360,000 distinct CDR3 sequences, 13% to 15% of them seen just once. Study results and caveats: CD4+ contracting clones lay mainly in CM and EM, CD8+ ones in EMRA. The pre-infection memory compartment contained some responding clones, suggesting cross-reactive memory joined.

In germline, CDR1 is MNHEY, CDR2 SVGEGT. Trimming cost V 0 bases and J 4 bases, with 12 bases left between them. This CDR3 is built from 15 residues. The chain couples TRBV6-2 or TRBV6-3 to TRBJ1-2; maybe TRBD1 (6 bases). The receptor's source is a young man who had mild COVID-19 (a few samples of this study predate the infection). Cell type and time point are not known. Sequencing used PBMCs or a T cell subset sorted from them (not recorded which). CDR3 nucleotide sequence: TGTGCCAGCAGTTACTCTCCTAAAGGGGGCTATGGCTACACCTTC. Its protein product is CASSYSPKGGYGYTF.